These 26 T cell receptor beta chains share one sample of origin, sequenced in a study of T cells in Graves' hyperthyroidism and ophthalmopathy. TCR beta CDR3 sequences were amplified from RNA transcripts. HTBI primers were used for first-round RT-PCR of the TCR CDR3. TCRdb used MiXCR to reprocess the multiplex PCR reads, holding one entry per CDR3 protein. The data hold 500,000 to 600,000 distinct CDR3 sequences, with 46% observed a single time. Sequencing was done on a sample of peripheral blood or thyroid tissue (not recorded which). Every receptor here comes from a woman between 18 and 30 years old with Graves' hyperthyroidism.

This clonotype was counted ten times or more. This chain uses TRBV10-3 with TRBJ2-3; TRBD1 matches at 7 bases. J lost 1 base, V lost 7 bases, and 11 bases had no gene match. CDR3 length: 16 residues. CDR1 is ENHRY, CDR2 SYGVKD, per germline. CDR3 nucleotides: TGTGCCATCAACACCGGGACAGCCACCCGCACAGATACGCAGTATTTT. Its translation: CAINTGTATRTDTQYF.

This clonotype was counted at least ten times. The rearrangement links TRBV20-1 to TRBJ2-6, with TRBD1 as a possible D gene (6 bases). Germline assignment: CDR1 DFQATT and CDR2 SNEGSKA (reference sequence). V gave up 5 bases and J gave up 2 bases, with 10 bases separating them. The length of the CDR3 is 14 residues. CDR3 region: CSAYQGTGANVLTF. CDR3 in DNA: TGCAGTGCTTACCAGGGGACTGGGGCCAACGTCCTGACTTTC.

Ten or more counts support this clonotype. The chain employs TRBV6-2 or TRBV6-3 and TRBJ1-2, with TRBD1 as a possible D gene (5 bases). The CDR3 is 16 amino acids. The germline V gene encodes CDR1 MNHEY and CDR2 SVGEGT. Trimming left V 4 bases short and J 4 bases short, with 19 bases between. In DNA form, the CDR3 reads TGTGCCAGCAGTTCAACCAGGGAAGGCCTCTCCTATGGCTACACCTTC. Encoded protein: CASSSTREGLSYGYTF.

For this clonotype: Germline and junction disagree at one end, which may indicate a read error. The V call is TRBV7-2, the J call TRBJ1-4, with a possible D match to TRBD1 (5 bases). CDR1 SGHTA and CDR2 FQGNSA come from the germline V gene. The CDR3 spans 15 residues. CDR3 region: CASSFYKTSGTGQSF. Written as DNA, the CDR3 is TGTGCCAGCAGCTTTTACAAGACTAGCGGGACGGGCCAGTCTTTT.

This clonotype was detected ten times or more. The gene calls are TRBV11-1 and TRBJ1-1, with 11 bases lining up with TRBD1. Trimming cost V 8 bases and J 3 bases; bases outside gene matches: 11. The germline V gene encodes CDR1 SGHAT and CDR2 FQDESV (reference sequence). This CDR3 spans 16 amino acids. As DNA, the CDR3 is TGTGCCAGCGGACCGGACAGGGGGCCTGGGGACACTGAAGCTTTCTTT. It encodes CASGPDRGPGDTEAFF.

The chain employs TRBV7-9 and TRBJ2-3; 8 positions match TRBD2. CDR3 length: 13 residues. The germline CDR1 and CDR2 sequences are SEHNR and FQNEAQ (reference sequence). V dropped 5 bases and J dropped 8; count of bases not matched to a gene: 6. CDR3: CASSLSGMATQYF. Here the CDR3 DNA reads TGTGCCAGCAGCCTTAGCGGGATGGCTACGCAGTATTTT.

This clonotype occurred a few times. The chain employs TRBV7-3 and TRBJ2-7; D is uncertain. Germline V gene data show CDR1 as SGHTA and CDR2 as FQGTGA. The CDR3 sequence is 13 residues long. The germline V and J ends were trimmed by 5 bases and 5 bases, with 13 bases remaining between them. The CDR3: CASSTRLGDEQYF. CDR3 bases: TGTGCCAGCAGCACTCGCCTGGGCGACGAGCAGTACTTC.

This clonotype was picked up many times. The V call is TRBV11-2, the J call TRBJ2-7; no clear D. CDR3 size: 14 residues. Germline V gene data show CDR1 as SGHAT and CDR2 as FQNNGV. With 1 base removed from V and 3 bases from J, the gap between germline ends came to 10 bases. CDR3 DNA sequence: TGTGCCAGCAGCTTAGCAACAGTCAGCTACGAGCAGTACTTC. Its translation: CASSLATVSYEQYF.

This clonotype has ten or more counts. This chain uses TRBV7-9 with TRBJ1-2; D not certain. Germline V gives CDR1 SEHNR, CDR2 FQNEAQ (reference sequence). The CDR3 has 13 residues. V was shortened by 5 bases and J by 8 bases, with 15 bases between the two germline ends. The CDR3, as DNA: TGTGCCAGCAGCACCCGGGCCCTTCCGGGCTACACCTTC. Protein sequence: CASSTRALPGYTF.

The V gene is TRBV7-6, the J gene TRBJ2-7; 7 positions agree with TRBD2. The CDR3 covers 14 residues. Unmatched junction bases numbered 5, after V lost 4 bases and J lost 2 bases. Germline assignment: CDR1 SGHVS and CDR2 FNYEAQ. This chain's CDR3 is CASSSRLAAYEQYF. DNA for the CDR3: TGTGCCAGCAGCTCTAGGCTAGCGGCCTACGAGCAGTACTTC. The whole variable domain, filled in from reference TRBV7-6 and TRBJ2-7, reads GAGVSQSPRYKVTKRGQDVALRCDPISGHVSLYWYRQALGQGPEFLTYFNYEAQQDKSGLPNDRFSAERPEGSISTLTIQRTEQRDSAMYRCASSSRLAAYEQYFGPGTRLTVT.

This rearrangement joins TRBV24-1 to TRBJ2-1; possibly TRBD1 or TRBD2 for D (5 bases each). The length of the CDR3 is 15 residues. The V end was cut by 2 bases, the J end by 7 bases, with 14 bases between. Germline V gene data show CDR1 as KGHDR and CDR2 as SFDVKD. The CDR3: CATSDSRDGSNEQFF. The CDR3 bases are TGTGCCACCAGTGATTCCCGGGACGGTAGTAATGAGCAGTTCTTC.

This rearrangement joins TRBV29-1 to TRBJ2-5, with a tentative D call TRBD2 (6 bases). The V end lost 8 bases, the J end lost 2 bases, and 12 bases lay between the germline ends. Germline V lookup: CDR1 SQVTM, CDR2 ANQGSEA. The CDR3 totals 12 residues. This chain's CDR3 is CSQGLRQETQYF. In DNA form, the CDR3 reads TGCAGCCAAGGACTACGTCAAGAGACCCAGTACTTC.

The table lists this clonotype with many counts. The V call is TRBV6-6, the J call TRBJ1-3; TRBD1 might be the D (6 bases). The CDR3 spans 14 residues. V was clipped by 8 bases and J by 10 bases, with 21 bases between them. Germline assignment: CDR1 MNHNY and CDR2 SVGAGI (reference sequence). CDR3 DNA sequence: TGTGCCAGCTACCAGGGGACGGCGGTTGGAACCATATATTTT. Amino acid sequence: CASYQGTAVGTIYF.

V usage is TRBV11-2 and J usage is TRBJ2-7; 9 bases match TRBD2. The trim removed 10 bases at V and 7 bases at J, leaving 11 bases unmatched. Per the germline V gene, CDR1 is SGHAT and CDR2 is FQNNGV. This CDR3 region has 13 residues. The CDR3 DNA is TGTGCCACCACCAGCACTGCGGGAGGGGAGCAGTACTTC. As protein: CATTSTAGGEQYF.

V usage is TRBV5-1 and J usage is TRBJ2-3; 9 positions match TRBD2. The CDR3 has 15 residues. Germline V CDR1 and CDR2: SGHRS, YFSETQ. V trimming: 0 bases; J trimming: 6 bases; junction bases outside the gene matches: 5. This chain's CDR3 is CASSLVLAGTDTQYF. CDR3 in DNA: TGCGCCAGCAGCTTGGTTCTAGCGGGAACGGATACGCAGTATTTT.

This chain joins TRBV10-3 and TRBJ1-2, with 7 bases fitting TRBD1. This CDR3 is 13 amino acids long. The ends lost 7 bases at V and 6 bases at J; junction bases unmatched: 8. The germline V gene has CDR1 ENHRY and CDR2 SYGVKD. The CDR3 DNA sequence: TGTGCCATCACCTGGACAGGTTTTGATGGCTACACCTTC. Translated: CAITWTGFDGYTF.

This chain uses TRBV2 with TRBJ2-3; TRBD2 matches 11 bases. Per the germline V gene, CDR1 is SNHLY and CDR2 is FYNNEI. The CDR3 spans 15 residues. V shed 6 bases, J shed 5 bases, and the junction held 7 bases outside the gene matches. This chain's CDR3 is CASRGTSGSGDTQYF. CDR3 sequence (DNA): TGTGCCAGCAGGGGGACTAGCGGTTCGGGAGATACGCAGTATTTT.

This clonotype was picked up many times. The gene calls are TRBV9 and TRBJ1-1; weak D call: TRBD1 (6 bases). Looked up from germline, CDR1 is SGDLS and CDR2 is YYNGEE. CDR3 length: 13 amino acids. V was shortened by 3 bases and J by 11 bases, with 17 bases between the two germline ends. CDR3: CASSAEGVAEAFF. In nucleotides, the CDR3 is TGTGCCAGCAGCGCAGAGGGGGTCGCGGAGGCTTTCTTT. Filled out from reference TRBV9 and TRBJ1-1, the complete variable domain reads DSGVTQTPKHLITATGQRVTLRCSPRSGDLSVYWYQQSLDQGLQFLIQYYNGEERAKGNILERFSAQQFPDLHSELNLSSLELGDSALYFCASSAEGVAEAFFGQGTRLTVV.

On this clonotype itself: The CDR3 does not end in the conserved phenylalanine or tryptophan, so this is likely a read error. It is unclear where the CDR3 begins or ends on the DNA, so no DNA is shown, and the CDR3 is as TCRdb lists it. This rearrangement joins TRBV7-2 to TRBJ2-7. CDR1 is SGHTA, CDR2 FQGNSA, per germline. The CDR3 length equals 10 residues, ends included. This CDR3 is CASSRSSENT.

V gene TRBV10-3 combines with J gene TRBJ2-2, with TRBD2 identical over 10 bases. The CDR3 has 17 residues. CDR1 is ENHRY and CDR2 is SYGVKD in the germline V gene. V lost 3 bases to trimming and J lost 13 bases; unmatched junction nucleotides: 17. CDR3 sequence reads: CAISDYSGRPFDDVLFF. CDR3 in DNA: TGTGCCATCAGTGACTATAGCGGGAGGCCCTTCGATGATGTGCTGTTTTTT.

This rearrangement joins TRBV29-1 to TRBJ2-3, with TRBD2 as a possible D gene (5 bases). CDR1 is SQVTM, CDR2 ANQGSEA, per germline. Between the trimmed V and J ends, which lost 5 bases and 4 bases, there was a span of 10 bases. This CDR3 contains 12 residues. The CDR3 sequence: CSVSKGADTQYF. The DNA of the CDR3 is TGCAGCGTTTCCAAGGGAGCAGATACGCAGTATTTT.

This clonotype occurred many times. The chain links TRBV5-8 to TRBJ1-1; maybe TRBD1 (6 bases). CDR3 length equals 15 residues. Trimming pared 6 bases from V and 2 bases from J, leaving 17 bases between. Germline V gene data show CDR1 as SGHTS and CDR2 as YDEGEE. The CDR3 loop is CASTKPGGLNTEAFF. As DNA, the CDR3 is TGTGCCAGCACCAAACCGGGGGGGCTAAACACTGAAGCTTTCTTT. The entire variable domain, with the rest obtained from reference TRBV5-8 and TRBJ1-1, is as follows: EAGVTQSPTHLIKTRGQQATLRCSPISGHTSVYWYQQALGLGLQFLLWYDEGEERNRGNFPPRFSGRQFPNYSSELNVNALELEDSALYLCASTKPGGLNTEAFFGQGTRLTVV.

The chain couples TRBV19 to TRBJ2-7; 13 nucleotides line up with TRBD2. Unmatched junction bases numbered 10, after V lost 1 base and J lost 4 bases. Germline V gene data show CDR1 as LNHDA and CDR2 as SQIVND (reference sequence). This CDR3 has 18 amino acids. The CDR3 here is CASSIVKGGLAGQYEQYF. The CDR3 DNA reads TGTGCCAGTAGTATAGTAAAGGGGGGACTAGCGGGACAGTACGAGCAGTACTTC.

This clonotype was recorded a few times. The chain recombines TRBV7-3 with TRBJ2-7, with a possible D match to TRBD2 (6 bases). The J call is uncertain, as TRBJ2-1 better fits the DNA end. This CDR3 spans 14 amino acids. CDR1 SGHTA and CDR2 FQGTGA come from the germline V gene. In DNA form, the CDR3 reads TGTGCCAGCAGCTTAAAAACAGGAGGGGATGAGCAGTTCTTC. As protein: CASSLKTGGDEQFF.

This clonotype was counted ten times or more. The chain combines TRBV12-3 or TRBV12-4 with TRBJ1-4; 9 positions agree with TRBD1. This CDR3 comprises 15 residues. Trimming took 5 bases from V and 8 from J; bases not matched to a gene: 9. CDR3 DNA sequence: TGTGCCAGCAGTCCCCAGACAGGGGGGGGGGAAAAACTGTTTTTT. It yields the protein CASSPQTGGGEKLFF.

The chain employs TRBV27 and TRBJ1-1; weak D call: TRBD1 (6 bases). This CDR3 comprises 14 residues. V gave up 10 bases and J gave up 1 base, with 16 bases separating them. CDR1 and CDR2 (germline): MNHEY, SMNVEV (reference sequence). CDR3 in amino acids: CATYPLGANTEAFF. CDR3 DNA: TGTGCCACCTACCCCTTGGGGGCGAACACTGAAGCTTTCTTT.